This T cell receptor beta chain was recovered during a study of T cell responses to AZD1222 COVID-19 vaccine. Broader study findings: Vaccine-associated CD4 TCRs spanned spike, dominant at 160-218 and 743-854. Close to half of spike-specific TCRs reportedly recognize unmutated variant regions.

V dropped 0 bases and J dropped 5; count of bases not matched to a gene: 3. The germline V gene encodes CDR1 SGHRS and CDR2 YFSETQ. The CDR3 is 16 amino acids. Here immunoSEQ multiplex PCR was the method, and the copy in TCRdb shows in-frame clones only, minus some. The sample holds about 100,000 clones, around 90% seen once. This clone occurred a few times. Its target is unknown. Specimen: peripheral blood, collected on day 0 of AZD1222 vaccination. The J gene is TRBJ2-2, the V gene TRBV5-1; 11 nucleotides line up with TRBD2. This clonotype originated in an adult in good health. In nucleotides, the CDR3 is TGCGCCAGCAGCTTGGTACCTAGCGGGGGGACCGGGGAGCTGTTTTTT. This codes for CASSLVPSGGTGELFF.